What follows are 17 T cell receptor beta chains derived from one specimen sequenced in a study of tumor-infiltrating lymphocytes in primary liver carcinoma. Reverse transcription of roughly 0.45 ug total RNA with a constant-region primer produced TCR beta cDNA. Sequencing libraries for TCR beta derived from three nested multiplex PCR rounds that used slightly modified ARM-PCR. In the first two PCR rounds, TRBV1-TRBV30 forward primers were paired with a C-beta reverse primer, and each round lasted around 10 cycles. TCRdb passed the multiplex PCR reads through MiXCR, listing each CDR3 protein once. The sample carries under 200,000 distinct CDR3 sequences, roughly 61% recorded once. For blood RNA, unsorted whole blood served as the source, and germline DNA was extracted too. Material: peripheral blood. The receptors were sampled from a woman in her sixties or seventies with primary liver carcinoma and hepatitis B virus infection.

This clonotype has ten or more counts. V usage is TRBV6-6 and J usage is TRBJ1-3; tentatively, D is TRBD1 (5 bases). Trimming shortened V by 6 bases and J by 1 base, and 10 bases separated the two germline ends. Per germline, CDR1 MNHNY and CDR2 SVGAGI (reference sequence). CDR3 size: 14 residues. CDR3 residues: CASSQGISGNTIYF. The CDR3 DNA is TGTGCCAGCAGCCAGGGCATTTCTGGAAACACCATATATTTT.

Remarks on this clonotype: A much larger clonotype is one base distant, so this may be a read error. J is TRBJ1-6 and V is TRBV6-5; D is ambiguous. Germline-derived CDR1 and CDR2 are MNHEY and SVGAGI. The CDR3 runs to 12 residues. CDR3 loop: CASSSQNSSLHF. The CDR3 DNA reads TGTGCCAGCAGTTCCCAAAATTCATCCCTCCACTTT.

About this clonotype itself: A much larger clonotype is one base distant, so this may be a read error. The genes are TRBV12-3 or TRBV12-4 and TRBJ2-1; D possibly corresponds to TRBD2 (6 bases). This CDR3 comprises 16 residues. DNA for the CDR3: TGTGCCAGCAGTTTACGGGGTAGCGGCTCCTACAATGGGCAGTTCTTC. This translates into CASSLRGSGSYNGQFF.

The CDR3 here is CASSLMRGWGEQFF. DNA for the CDR3: TGTGCCAGCAGCTTGATGCGGGGGTGGGGTGAGCAGTTCTTC. The chain carries TRBV11-2 and TRBJ2-1; 7 bases line up with TRBD2. This CDR3 is 14 amino acids long. The germline V gene has CDR1 SGHAT and CDR2 FQNNGV. Unmatched junction bases numbered 8, after V lost 3 bases and J lost 9 bases.

This clonotype was seen a handful of times. At one boundary the junction diverges from the germline segment, which might be a read error. V gene TRBV14 combines with J gene TRBJ1-6, with no clear D. CDR1 and CDR2 (germline): SGHDN, FVKESK. There are 16 residues in the CDR3. In DNA form, the CDR3 reads TGTGCCAGCAGTCAAGACCCTTTTCTGTATAATTCACCCCTCCACTTT. Translated, it gives CASSQDPFLYNSPLHF. Full variable domain (outside the CDR3, taken from reference TRBV14 and TRBJ1-6): EAGVTQFPSHSVIEKGQTVTLRCDPISGHDNLYWYRRVMGKEIKFLLHFVKESKQDESGMPNNRFLAERTGGTYSTLKVQPAELEDSGVYFCASSQDPFLYNSPLHFGNGTRLTVT.

Worth noting for this clonotype: A clone one base away is much larger, so this may be a read error. This chain connects TRBV12-3 or TRBV12-4 to TRBJ1-2, with 8 bases fitting TRBD1. This CDR3 is 12 amino acids long. CDR3 sequence: CVSSSAGTGYTF. In nucleotides, the CDR3 is TGTGTCAGCAGTTCCGCCGGGACAGGATACACCTTC.

Concerning this clonotype itself: As the CDR3 is not closed by the conserved phenylalanine or tryptophan, this likely results from a read error. The V call is TRBV7-9, the J call TRBJ2-7; a possible D gene is TRBD1 (6 bases). V was pared by 5 bases and J by 4 bases, with 15 bases between. Per the germline V gene, CDR1 is SEHNR and CDR2 is FQNEAQ (reference sequence). This CDR3 comprises 14 residues. The CDR3 protein is CASSPTGQGYEQYL. The CDR3 region has the DNA TGTGCCAGCAGCCCCACAGGTCAGGGGTACGAGCAGTACCTC.

The chain combines TRBV24-1 with TRBJ1-2; the D is unclear. This CDR3 region has 18 residues. CDR1 and CDR2 (germline): KGHDR, SFDVKD. Trimming removed 5 bases at V and 3 bases at J, with 24 bases between. For the CDR3, the DNA is TGTGCCACCAGTGTAGTCCGTTGGGCCCAAACCTGGGACTATGGCTACACCTTC. As protein: CATSVVRWAQTWDYGYTF.

This clonotype has at least ten counts. The chain recombines TRBV7-8 with TRBJ2-2; 12 nucleotides agree with TRBD2. The CDR3 contains 20 residues. V dropped 5 bases and J dropped 4; count of bases not matched to a gene: 17. The germline CDR1 and CDR2 sequences are SGHVS and FQNEAQ. The chain's CDR3 is CASSPKRGLAGGPSTGELFF. The CDR3 DNA is TGTGCCAGCAGCCCCAAAAGGGGCCTAGCGGGAGGGCCTAGCACCGGGGAGCTGTTTTTT.

Details on this clonotype: Because the CDR3 is missing its conserved closing phenylalanine or tryptophan, this is likely a read error. The chain links TRBV11-2 to TRBJ2-5; a weak D match, TRBD1 (7 bases). Germline V gene lookup returns CDR1 SGHAT and CDR2 FQNNGV. The V and J ends lost 4 bases and 5 bases respectively, with 14 bases between them. This CDR3 region has 14 residues. CDR3 sequence reads: CASSSGGKKETQYS. CDR3 nucleotide sequence: TGTGCCAGCAGCTCAGGGGGGAAAAAGGAGACCCAGTACTCC.

This clonotype was seen at least ten times. The chain is built from TRBV6-6 and TRBJ1-1; weak D call: TRBD1 (5 bases). V was shortened by 1 base and J by 5 bases, with 8 bases between the two germline ends. The CDR3 spans 13 residues. Germline V gene data show CDR1 as MNHNY and CDR2 as SVGAGI (reference sequence). In nucleotides, the CDR3 is TGTGCCAGCAGTTACTTAGGGGAGACTGAAGCTTTCTTT. Translating gives CASSYLGETEAFF.

V usage is TRBV11-3 and J usage is TRBJ2-3, with D perhaps matching TRBD1 or TRBD2 (5 bases each). Germline-derived CDR1 and CDR2 are SGHNT and YENEEA. The V end was cut by 5 bases, the J end by 2 bases, with 14 bases between. CDR3 length: 15 amino acids. The CDR3 loop reads CASSRTGRDTDTQYF. The CDR3 DNA reads as TGTGCCAGCAGCAGAACGGGACGGGACACAGATACGCAGTATTTT.

The chain is built from TRBV11-1 and TRBJ2-1; a possible D gene is TRBD2 (6 bases). The CDR3 is 15 residues long. V lost 5 bases and J 8 bases, leaving 19 bases between the germline ends. Germline V gene sequence: CDR1 SGHAT, CDR2 FQDESV (reference sequence). In DNA, the CDR3 is TGTGCCAGCAGCCCACAAATGGTACTAGCATATGAGCAGTTCTTC. This gives the protein CASSPQMVLAYEQFF. Based on the CDR3 plus reference TRBV11-1 and TRBJ2-1, the full variable domain is EAEVAQSPRYKITEKSQAVAFWCDPISGHATLYWYRQILGQGPELLVQFQDESVVDDSQLPKDRFSAERLKGVDSTLKIQPAELGDSAMYLCASSPQMVLAYEQFFGPGTRLTVL.

The table lists this clonotype with a few counts. V and J are TRBV5-6 and TRBJ2-7, with TRBD1 identical over 7 bases. Germline lookup yields CDR1 SGHDT and CDR2 YYEEEE. This CDR3 contains 15 residues. The ends lost 4 bases at V and 2 bases at J; junction bases unmatched: 9. The CDR3 protein is CASSGRDSGTYEQYF. CDR3 sequence (DNA): TGTGCCAGCAGCGGCCGGGACAGCGGTACCTACGAGCAGTACTTC.

The chain has TRBV5-1 and TRBJ1-1, with 11 positions matching TRBD1. Germline CDR1 SGHRS, CDR2 YFSETQ. CDR3 length equals 14 residues. J lost 8 bases, V lost 7 bases, and 10 bases had no gene match. In nucleotides, the CDR3 is TGCGCCAGCCTAGGACAGGGGGCTTTATCAGAAGCTTTCTTT. Residues: CASLGQGALSEAFF.

The CDR3 sequence: CASWGQGSNEQYF. CDR3 coding DNA: TGTGCCAGCTGGGGACAGGGTAGCAACGAGCAGTACTTC. This rearrangement joins TRBV28 to TRBJ2-7, with 9 positions matching TRBD1. This CDR3 is 13 amino acids long. V lost 8 bases to trimming and J lost 5 bases; unmatched junction nucleotides: 7. Germline loops: CDR1 MDHEN, CDR2 SYDVKM. Drawing the rest from reference TRBV28 and TRBJ2-7, the complete variable domain is DVKVTQSSRYLVKRTGEKVFLECVQDMDHENMFWYRQDPGLGLRLIYFSYDVKMKEKGDIPEGYSVSREKKERFSLILESASTNQTSMYLCASWGQGSNEQYFGPGTRLTVT.

The chain has TRBV4-1 and TRBJ2-7; TRBD2 agrees at 10 bases. Germline V gene lookup returns CDR1 MGHRA and CDR2 YSYEKL. Trimming took 4 bases from V and 9 from J; bases not matched to a gene: 12. This CDR3 has 15 amino acids. The CDR3 protein is CASSREASGSYGQYF. The DNA for the CDR3 is TGCGCCAGCAGCCGAGAGGCTAGCGGGAGTTATGGGCAGTACTTC.